This TCR beta chain appears in the sequencing data of a study of T cells in Graves' hyperthyroidism and ophthalmopathy. In its sample, this clonotype was seen many times. RNA transcripts yielded amplified TCR beta CDR3 regions. RT-PCR in the first round (using the HTBI primer set) targeted the TCR CDR3. TCRdb analysed the multiplex PCR reads with MiXCR anew, one entry per CDR3 protein. The data show approximately 570,000 distinct CDR3 sequences, with just under 20% seen just once and around 50% held by the top ten. Trimming removed 4 bases at V and 2 bases at J, with 8 bases between. CDR3 length: 13 amino acids.

Material: blood. This TCR derives from a man aged 35-49 years with Graves' ophthalmopathy. The chain is built from TRBV12-3 or TRBV12-4 and TRBJ2-5; tentatively, D is TRBD1 (5 bases). As DNA, the CDR3 is TGTGCCAGCAGTTGGGGCAGGCAAGAGACCCAGTACTTC. This sequence encodes CASSWGRQETQYF.